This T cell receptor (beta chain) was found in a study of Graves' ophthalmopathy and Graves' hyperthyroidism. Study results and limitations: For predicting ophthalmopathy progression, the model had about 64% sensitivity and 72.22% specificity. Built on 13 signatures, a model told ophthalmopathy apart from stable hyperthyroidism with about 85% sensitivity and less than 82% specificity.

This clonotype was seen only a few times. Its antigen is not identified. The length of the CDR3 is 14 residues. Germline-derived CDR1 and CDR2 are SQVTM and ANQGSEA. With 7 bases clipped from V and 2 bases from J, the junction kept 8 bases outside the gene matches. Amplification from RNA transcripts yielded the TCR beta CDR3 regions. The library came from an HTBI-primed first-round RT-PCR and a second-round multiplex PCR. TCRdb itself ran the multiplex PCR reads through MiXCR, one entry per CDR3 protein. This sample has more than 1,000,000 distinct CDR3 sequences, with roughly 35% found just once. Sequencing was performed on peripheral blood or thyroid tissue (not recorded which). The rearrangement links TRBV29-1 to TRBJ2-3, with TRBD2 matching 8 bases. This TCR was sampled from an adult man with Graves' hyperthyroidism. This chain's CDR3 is CSGYSGEFTDTQYF. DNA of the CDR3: TGCAGCGGGTATAGCGGGGAGTTCACAGATACGCAGTATTTT.